This entry describes one T cell receptor (beta chain). Antigen: not known. Generated by immunoSEQ multiplex PCR, the TCRdb table keeps only in-frame clones and is missing some. The table includes tens of thousands of clones, over 75% detected once. This sample was included in a study of graft-versus-host responses after intestinal transplantation. Overall study context: Every transplant recipient was induced with anti-thymocyte globulin, then maintained on tacrolimus and steroids for 2 to 3 years. Study-wide points: Early declines in HvG clones that occurred post-transplant were associated with peak circulating GvH clone levels. GvH clones surfaced in recipient marrow, some emerging earlier in ileum or blood.

The source material was PBMCs, sampled 524 days after transplant. The TCR sequence derives from a human patient who received an intestinal transplant, so some T cells may come from the graft donor.

CDR3 protein: CASSVGDYNEQFF. The CDR3 coding sequence is TGTGCCAGTAGTGTCGGAGATTACAATGAGCAGTTCTTC. The rearrangement uses TRBV19 and TRBJ2-1; no firm D call. V was trimmed by 5 bases and J by 4 bases, leaving 9 bases between them. This CDR3 has 13 amino acids. Germline V lookup: CDR1 LNHDA, CDR2 SQIVND (reference sequence).